This T cell receptor (beta chain) was retrieved from a study of blood T cell repertoires in COVID-19. TCRdb's table, derived via immunoSEQ multiplex PCR, lists solely in-frame clones and lacks some. Of more than 300,000 clones in the sample, 88% are singletons; the top ten hold more than 0.95%. The CDR3 runs 16 residues. V shed 1 base and J shed 5 bases, with 17 bases lying between them. Germline V gives CDR1 KGHSH, CDR2 LQKENI. The sequenced sample was PBMCs or T cells enriched from blood (not recorded which). This clonotype originated in a woman aged 18-35 years who had recovered from COVID-19. V is TRBV18 and J is TRBJ2-5, with a tentative D call TRBD2 (5 bases). The CDR3 region is CASSPLNIGVRETQYF. CDR3 bases: TGTGCCAGCTCACCACTTAATATCGGGGTCCGGGAGACCCAGTACTTC.